The rows below give T cell receptor beta chains drawn from one sample of a study of follicular helper T cells after annual influenza vaccination. Produced via immunoSEQ multiplex PCR; TCRdb's table is partial and in-frame only. The table shows over 14,000 clones, with approximately 84% occurring only once. The sample consisted of CXCR5- memory CD4+ T cells sorted from blood, taken on the day of influenza vaccination. These receptors all stem from an adult who received the influenza vaccine. Each CDR3 is given with its conserved first and last residue. Fields, in order: CDR3 length, D gene, V gene, J gene, clone size, CDR3 protein, CDR3 DNA. A D gene is named only where the DNA matches it firmly. For some rows the clone size is stated as once, few or many, or as a class when expanded; others skip it.

cdr3_length: 17
d_call: -
v_call: TRBV23-1
j_call: TRBJ1-6
clone_size: few
cdr3_aa: CASSQKGKSAYNSPLHF
cdr3_nt: TGCGCCAGCAGCCAAAAGGGGAAGTCGGCTTATAATTCACCCCTCCACTTT

cdr3_length: 16
d_call: -
v_call: TRBV6-5
j_call: TRBJ1-5
clone_size: once
cdr3_aa: CASSYSGGDSNQPQHF
cdr3_nt: TGTGCCAGCAGTTACTCGGGCGGAGATAGCAATCAGCCCCAGCATTTT

cdr3_length: 15
d_call: -
v_call: TRBV7-2
j_call: TRBJ2-3
clone_size: -
cdr3_aa: CASSQDYTSTDTQYF
cdr3_nt: TGTGCCAGCAGCCAGGACTACACTAGCACAGATACGCAGTATTTT

cdr3_length: 14
d_call: TRBD1
v_call: TRBV12-5
j_call: TRBJ2-5
clone_size: once
cdr3_aa: CASGPDRGWETQYF
cdr3_nt: TGTGCTAGTGGTCCGGACAGGGGGTGGGAGACCCAGTACTTC

cdr3_length: 13
d_call: -
v_call: TRBV7-3
j_call: TRBJ1-1
clone_size: -
cdr3_aa: CASSSTVFTEAFF
cdr3_nt: TGTGCCAGCAGCTCGACAGTGTTTACTGAAGCTTTCTTT

cdr3_length: 19
d_call: -
v_call: TRBV5-5
j_call: TRBJ1-2
clone_size: -
cdr3_aa: CASSLVLLGLGGFGYGYTF
cdr3_nt: TGTGCCAGCAGCTTGGTGCTACTTGGTCTGGGTGGGTTCGGCTATGGCTACACCTTC

cdr3_length: 12
d_call: -
v_call: TRBV6-1
j_call: TRBJ2-5
clone_size: -
cdr3_aa: CASSRPQETQYF
cdr3_nt: TGTGCCAGCAGCAGACCCCAAGAGACCCAGTACTTC

cdr3_length: 13
d_call: -
v_call: TRBV19
j_call: TRBJ1-4
clone_size: -
cdr3_aa: CASSIGRNEKLFF
cdr3_nt: TGTGCCAGTAGTATCGGACGGAATGAAAAACTGTTTTTT

cdr3_length: 13
d_call: -
v_call: TRBV6-6
j_call: TRBJ1-5
clone_size: once
cdr3_aa: CASRRGGDQPQHF
cdr3_nt: TGTGCCAGCAGGCGAGGGGGGGATCAGCCCCAGCATTTT

cdr3_length: 14
d_call: -
v_call: TRBV5-1
j_call: TRBJ1-5
clone_size: -
cdr3_aa: CASSLGPHSQPQHF
cdr3_nt: TGCGCCAGCAGCTTGGGTCCTCACTCACAGCCCCAGCATTTT

cdr3_length: 14
d_call: -
v_call: TRBV2
j_call: TRBJ1-1
clone_size: -
cdr3_aa: CASRFRRENTEAFF
cdr3_nt: TGTGCCAGCAGGTTCCGACGGGAGAACACTGAAGCTTTCTTT

cdr3_length: 14
d_call: TRBD1
v_call: TRBV2
j_call: TRBJ2-1
clone_size: -
cdr3_aa: CASSDSGGNNEQFF
cdr3_nt: TGTGCCAGCAGTGACTCAGGGGGCAACAATGAGCAGTTCTTC

cdr3_length: 17
d_call: -
v_call: TRBV18
j_call: TRBJ2-1
clone_size: -
cdr3_aa: CASSPNRRGGQENEQFF
cdr3_nt: TGTGCCAGCTCACCAAACAGGAGGGGGGGCCAAGAAAATGAGCAGTTCTTC

cdr3_length: 13
d_call: -
v_call: TRBV10-2
j_call: TRBJ2-1
clone_size: -
cdr3_aa: CASRATSSHEQFF
cdr3_nt: TGCGCCAGCAGAGCCACTAGCTCCCATGAGCAGTTCTTC

cdr3_length: 17
d_call: -
v_call: TRBV4-3
j_call: TRBJ1-3
clone_size: -
cdr3_aa: CASSVRSGGSDGNTIYF
cdr3_nt: TGCGCCAGCAGCGTCCGGAGTGGGGGATCGGATGGAAACACCATATATTTT

cdr3_length: 13
d_call: -
v_call: TRBV7-9
j_call: TRBJ1-2
clone_size: few
cdr3_aa: CASSSTELYGYTF
cdr3_nt: TGTGCCAGCAGCTCGACAGAGCTCTATGGCTACACCTTC

cdr3_length: 18
d_call: -
v_call: TRBV12-1
j_call: TRBJ2-3
clone_size: -
cdr3_aa: CASSGLAGGFFWIDTQYF
cdr3_nt: TGTGCCAGCAGTGGGCTAGCGGGGGGGTTTTTTTGGATAGATACGCAGTATTTT

cdr3_length: 13
d_call: -
v_call: TRBV15
j_call: TRBJ1-5
clone_size: -
cdr3_aa: CATSYRGNQPQHF
cdr3_nt: TGTGCCACCAGCTACCGGGGGAATCAGCCCCAGCATTTT

cdr3_length: 16
d_call: TRBD1
v_call: TRBV19
j_call: TRBJ1-5
clone_size: -
cdr3_aa: CASSSTGQGRNQPQHF
cdr3_nt: TGTGCCAGTAGTAGCACGGGACAGGGGCGCAATCAGCCCCAGCATTTT

cdr3_length: 14
d_call: TRBD1
v_call: TRBV7-7
j_call: TRBJ2-5
clone_size: -
cdr3_aa: CASSRSDRGGTQYF
cdr3_nt: TGTGCCAGCAGCCGCAGTGACAGGGGGGGGACCCAGTACTTC

cdr3_length: 13
d_call: TRBD2
v_call: TRBV19
j_call: TRBJ2-1
clone_size: -
cdr3_aa: CASARAGGDEQFF
cdr3_nt: TGTGCCAGCGCCCGGGCGGGGGGAGATGAGCAGTTCTTC

cdr3_length: 15
d_call: TRBD1
v_call: TRBV6-1
j_call: TRBJ1-2
clone_size: -
cdr3_aa: CASSEPGQGRYGYTF
cdr3_nt: TGTGCCAGCAGTGAACCCGGACAGGGGCGGTATGGCTACACCTTC

cdr3_length: 13
d_call: -
v_call: TRBV6-1
j_call: TRBJ2-7
clone_size: -
cdr3_aa: CASSAKQVYEQYF
cdr3_nt: TGTGCCAGCAGTGCCAAACAGGTATACGAGCAGTACTTC

cdr3_length: 15
d_call: -
v_call: TRBV30
j_call: TRBJ2-4
clone_size: once
cdr3_aa: CAWSDGQLAKNIQYF
cdr3_nt: TGTGCCTGGAGTGATGGGCAGTTAGCCAAAAACATTCAGTACTTC

cdr3_length: 16
d_call: -
v_call: TRBV7-9
j_call: TRBJ1-3
clone_size: -
cdr3_aa: CASSRGGEKSGNTIYF
cdr3_nt: TGTGCCAGCAGCCGGGGAGGGGAGAAGTCTGGAAACACCATATATTTT

cdr3_length: 13
d_call: TRBD2
v_call: TRBV5-1
j_call: TRBJ2-5
clone_size: -
cdr3_aa: CASGGGASETQYF
cdr3_nt: TGCGCCAGCGGCGGGGGGGCGTCAGAGACCCAGTACTTC

cdr3_length: 15
d_call: -
v_call: TRBV4-3
j_call: TRBJ2-1
clone_size: once
cdr3_aa: CASSQEGAVYNEQFF
cdr3_nt: TGCGCCAGCAGCCAAGAGGGGGCAGTCTACAATGAGCAGTTCTTC

cdr3_length: 12
d_call: -
v_call: TRBV7-2
j_call: TRBJ1-2
clone_size: -
cdr3_aa: CASSFSQSGYTF
cdr3_nt: TGTGCCAGCAGCTTTTCGCAGAGTGGCTACACCTTC

cdr3_length: 18
d_call: TRBD1
v_call: TRBV4-1
j_call: TRBJ2-5
clone_size: once
cdr3_aa: CASSQLKPGQGGQETQYF
cdr3_nt: TGCGCCAGCAGCCAATTAAAACCGGGACAGGGAGGACAAGAGACCCAGTACTTC

cdr3_length: 14
d_call: TRBD2
v_call: TRBV6-5
j_call: TRBJ2-3
clone_size: -
cdr3_aa: CASSAGGATDTQYF
cdr3_nt: TGTGCCAGCAGTGCCGGGGGGGCCACAGATACGCAGTATTTT

cdr3_length: 14
d_call: TRBD1
v_call: TRBV18
j_call: TRBJ1-5
clone_size: -
cdr3_aa: CASSRQGRNQPQHF
cdr3_nt: TGTGCCAGCTCCCGACAGGGGCGCAATCAGCCCCAGCATTTT

cdr3_length: 14
d_call: TRBD2
v_call: TRBV4-2
j_call: TRBJ2-1
clone_size: -
cdr3_aa: CASSQDSGLVQQFF
cdr3_nt: TGTGCCAGCAGCCAAGATTCTGGACTAGTACAGCAGTTCTTC

cdr3_length: 17
d_call: TRBD2
v_call: TRBV4-1
j_call: TRBJ2-3
clone_size: -
cdr3_aa: CASSLVAGGASTDTQYF
cdr3_nt: TGCGCCAGCAGCCTGGTCGCGGGGGGGGCTAGCACAGATACGCAGTATTTT

cdr3_length: 14
d_call: -
v_call: TRBV5-6
j_call: TRBJ2-7
clone_size: -
cdr3_aa: CASSLRAGTYEQYF
cdr3_nt: TGTGCCAGCAGCCTTCGGGCGGGGACCTACGAGCAGTACTTC

cdr3_length: 12
d_call: TRBD1
v_call: TRBV9
j_call: TRBJ2-7
clone_size: -
cdr3_aa: CAKRDRGHEQYF
cdr3_nt: TGTGCCAAAAGGGACAGGGGCCACGAGCAGTACTTC

cdr3_length: 17
d_call: TRBD2
v_call: TRBV5-4
j_call: TRBJ2-5
clone_size: -
cdr3_aa: CASSDTKGLAVEETQYF
cdr3_nt: TGTGCCAGCAGCGATACAAAGGGACTAGCGGTGGAAGAGACCCAGTACTTC

cdr3_length: 15
d_call: TRBD1
v_call: TRBV5-1
j_call: TRBJ2-5
clone_size: few
cdr3_aa: CASSYGQGVQETQYF
cdr3_nt: TGCGCCAGCAGCTATGGACAGGGGGTTCAAGAGACCCAGTACTTC

cdr3_length: 16
d_call: -
v_call: TRBV4-1
j_call: TRBJ2-3
clone_size: -
cdr3_aa: CASRPTLKPLLDTQYF
cdr3_nt: TGCGCCAGCAGGCCCACACTCAAACCCTTATTGGATACGCAGTATTTT

cdr3_length: 14
d_call: -
v_call: TRBV5-8
j_call: TRBJ2-2
clone_size: -
cdr3_aa: CASSLPEGAGELFF
cdr3_nt: TGTGCCAGCAGCCTACCCGAGGGGGCCGGGGAGCTGTTTTTT

cdr3_length: 14
d_call: -
v_call: TRBV27
j_call: TRBJ1-2
clone_size: -
cdr3_aa: CASSPTREGWGYTF
cdr3_nt: TGTGCCAGCAGTCCGACCCGGGAGGGGTGGGGCTACACCTTC